This TCR beta chain was observed in a study of memory B cells and T cells in multiple sclerosis listed by TCRdb under 2018. With respect to the entire study: The study compared TCR beta repertoires of autoproliferating peripheral T cells with brain lesion-infiltrating T cells in multiple sclerosis patients. Two multiple sclerosis patients, for whom either brain lesions at autopsy or brain-infiltrating cells from biopsy were available, were included in TCR sequencing. Paper-wide results and their limitations: Because clone-set sizes differed between compartments, counts of shared clonotypes were influenced and normalization was required.

There are a few counts of this clone. Its antigen specificity is not known. No base quality values were provided; no much bigger clone lies one nucleotide off. TCRbeta CDR3 regions were amplified from extracted genomic DNA using the immunoSEQ Platform. Multiplex PCR, high-throughput sequencing and a vendor bioinformatics pipeline were combined in the immunoSEQ assay. In the authors' own workflow: Non-productive sequences and CDR3s under 4 amino acids long were removed, and the clonotype frequencies in each sample were recalculated. In immunoSEQ Analyzer 2.0, shared clonotypes were identified as identical CDR3 amino acid, V gene and J gene sequences. Repertoire overlap was normalized by dividing shared clonotype counts by the product of both clone-set sizes, scaled by 1000 into arbitrary units. This is the immuneACCESS table as TCRdb keeps it, with only in-frame sequences that have V and J called. A part of the clones is gone; compared with another copy, unresolved V genes explain less than half, and the rest is unexplained. The V and J calls and clone size were taken over from that table, and D and trimming were inferred from the DNA. The sample includes around 50,000 clones, with around 79% observed a single time. Jointly, the top ten make up 1.1% of the sample.

After CFSE-labeled PBMCs were cultured without a stimulus, the autoproliferating (CFSEdim) and non-proliferating (CFSEhi) T cell fractions were sequenced separately. Altogether, 50 million to 55 million CFSE-labeled PBMCs were kept in culture for 7 days with no stimulus, after which the replicate wells were combined. PBMCs were labeled with around 0.5 uM CFSE and cultured without exogenous stimuli in serum-free AIM-V medium. PBMCs were isolated by Ficoll density gradient centrifugation and cryopreserved before use. Live 7-AAD-negative cells were sorted on a FACSAria III, washed with PBS, and frozen at -80 degrees C as dry pellets. This clonotype was obtained from a human donor with multiple sclerosis. Sequencing input: PBMCs from blood kept in culture.

The nucleotide sequence is TGTGCCAGCAGCTTACAGACAGGGGCCCCGAACACTGAAGCTTTCTTT. It translates to CASSLQTGAPNTEAFF. The V and J genes are TRBV5-8 and TRBJ1-1; 8 bases in the junction line up with TRBD1. The CDR3 goes from the cysteine to the phenylalanine over 16 residues. The kept DNA is CDR3 alone, 48 bases in frame from the first base. Trimming leaves V shorter by 2 bases and J shorter by 1 base, with the junction holding 7 bases beyond the gene matches. CDR1 and CDR2, looked up from the germline V gene, are SGHTS and YDEGEE.